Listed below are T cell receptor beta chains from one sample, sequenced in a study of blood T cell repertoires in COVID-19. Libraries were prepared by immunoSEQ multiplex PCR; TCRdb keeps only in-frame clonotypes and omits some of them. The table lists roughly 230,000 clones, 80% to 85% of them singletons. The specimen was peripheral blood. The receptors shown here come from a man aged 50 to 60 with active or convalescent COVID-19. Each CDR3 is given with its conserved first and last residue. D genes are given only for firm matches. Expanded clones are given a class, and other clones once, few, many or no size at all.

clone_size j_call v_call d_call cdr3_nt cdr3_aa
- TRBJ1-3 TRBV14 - TGTGCCAGCAGCTACAGGGCCTCGAGCTCTGGAAACACCATATATTTT CASSYRASSSGNTIYF
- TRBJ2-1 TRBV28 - TGTGCCAGCACTCCTGGGGACACTTACAATGAGCAGTTCTTC CASTPGDTYNEQFF
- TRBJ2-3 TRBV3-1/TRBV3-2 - TGTGCCAGCAGCCAGGCCCCACTCGGGGATACGCAGTATTTT CASSQAPLGDTQYF
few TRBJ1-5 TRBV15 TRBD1 TGTGCCACCAGCAGCGGCCTAGACAGGGGGGGCGAGCCCCAGCATTTT CATSSGLDRGGEPQHF
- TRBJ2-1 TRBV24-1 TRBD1 TGTGCCACCAGCTCTAGACAGGGTGGGCAGTTCTTC CATSSRQGGQFF
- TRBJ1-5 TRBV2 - TGTGCCAGCACCCCGTACGAGAGTAGCAATCAGCCCCAGCATTTT CASTPYESSNQPQHF
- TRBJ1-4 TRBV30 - TGTGCCTGGAGAAGCGGGGGGATAAATGAAAAACTGTTTTTT CAWRSGGINEKLFF
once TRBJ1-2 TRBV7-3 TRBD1 TGTGCCAGCAGCTTAGACAGGGTCAATGGCTACACCTTC CASSLDRVNGYTF
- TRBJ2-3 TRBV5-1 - TGCGCCAGCAGCTTCGGAGGGGGGGAAACAGATACGCAGTATTTT CASSFGGGETDTQYF
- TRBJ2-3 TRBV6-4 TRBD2 TGTGCCAGCAGTGACTCCGGGACTACCACAGATACGCAGTATTTT CASSDSGTTTDTQYF
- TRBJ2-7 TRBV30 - TGTGCCTGGAGCCCAAATATAAGGGGCGAGCAGTACTTC CAWSPNIRGEQYF
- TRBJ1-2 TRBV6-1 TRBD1 TGTGCCAGCAGTGAAGACCTCAGGGGGCCTCTTTCTAACTATGGCTACACCTTC CASSEDLRGPLSNYGYTF
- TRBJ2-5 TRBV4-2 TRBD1 TGTGCCAGCAGCCAAGAACGACGGGCGGGACAGGGGGCGCGGGAGACCCAGTACTTC CASSQERRAGQGARETQYF
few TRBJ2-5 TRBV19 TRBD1 TGTGCCAGTAGTCGACAGGGGGCGGGAGAGACCCAGTACTTC CASSRQGAGETQYF
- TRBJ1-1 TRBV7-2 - TGTGCCAGCAGCTTAGCGGGGGGGGGCTGGACTGAAGCTTTCTTT CASSLAGGGWTEAFF
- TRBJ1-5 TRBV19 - TGTGCCAGTAGTATTGTAGGGAGTGGCAATCAGCCCCAGCATTTT CASSIVGSGNQPQHF
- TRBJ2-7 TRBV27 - TGTGCCAGCGCCCCGAGCCCCGGGGGCTACGAGCAGTACTTC CASAPSPGGYEQYF
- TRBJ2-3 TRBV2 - TGTGCCAGCAGTGAGGGCAGGGTTAGCACAGATACGCAGTATTTT CASSEGRVSTDTQYF
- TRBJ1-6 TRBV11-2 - TGTGCCAGCAGCCCCAGGCAGGATGTCCCTTCGCCCCTCCACTTT CASSPRQDVPSPLHF
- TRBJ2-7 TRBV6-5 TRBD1 TGTGCCAGCAGTTTCCGACAGGGGAGCCCCTACGAGCAGTACTTC CASSFRQGSPYEQYF
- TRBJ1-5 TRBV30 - TGTGCCTGGAGTGAAGGACAGCCTTATGGGCCCCAGCATTTT CAWSEGQPYGPQHF
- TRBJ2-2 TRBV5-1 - TGCGCCAGCAGCGGAGCGATAACGAACACCGGGGAGCTGTTTTTT CASSGAITNTGELFF
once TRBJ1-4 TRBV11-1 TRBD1 TGTGCCAGCAGCCGCGGACAGGGTGATGAAAAACTGTTTTTT CASSRGQGDEKLFF
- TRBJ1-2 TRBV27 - TGTGCCAGCAGTTCCCCATCAGGTGACGATGGCTACACCTTC CASSSPSGDDGYTF
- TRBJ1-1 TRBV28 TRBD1 TGTGCCAGCAGTTTGGTAGGACAGGGGGCGCCTGAAGCTTTCTTT CASSLVGQGAPEAFF
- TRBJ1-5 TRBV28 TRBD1 TGTGCCAGCAGTACAGGACGGCGACAGGGGGGCAATCAGCCCCAGCATTTT CASSTGRRQGGNQPQHF
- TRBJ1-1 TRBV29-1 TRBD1 TGCAGCGGATTCAAGACAGGGGGCACTGAAGCTTTCTTT CSGFKTGGTEAFF
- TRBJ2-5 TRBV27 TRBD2 TGTGCCAGCAGTTTCGCAGCGGGGGTTGGGACCCAGTACTTC CASSFAAGVGTQYF
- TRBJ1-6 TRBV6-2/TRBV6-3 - TGTGCCAGCAGTTATTCTTCCTATAATTCACCCCTCCACTTT CASSYSSYNSPLHF
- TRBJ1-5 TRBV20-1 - TGCAGTGCTAGTGCAGGGGGCAATCAGCCCCAGCATTTT CSASAGGNQPQHF
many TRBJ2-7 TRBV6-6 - TGTGCCAGCAGGGACAGCTCTACCTACGAGCAGTACTTC CASRDSSTYEQYF